This T cell receptor beta chain is drawn from a study of T cells in Graves' hyperthyroidism and ophthalmopathy. This clonotype turned up a few times. The study excluded patients with uncontrolled infection, other autoimmune disease, pregnancy or lactation. This CDR3 is built from 16 residues. Germline CDR1 is LGHNA and CDR2 is YNFKEQ. Trimming took 4 bases from V and 9 from J, leaving 24 bases between them. Amplification of TCR beta CDR3 regions was performed using RNA transcripts as template. TCR CDR3 underwent first-round RT-PCR with the HTBI primer set. TCRdb passed the multiplex PCR reads through MiXCR, listing each CDR3 protein once. Among roughly 500,000 distinct CDR3 sequences listed, under 60% were seen once.

Sequenced sample: peripheral blood or thyroid tissue (not recorded which). The chain joins TRBV4-2 to TRBJ2-5; D is perhaps TRBD1 or TRBD2 (6 bases each). The clonotype was recovered from an adult woman with Graves' disease, either hyperthyroidism or ophthalmopathy (not recorded which). Here the CDR3 DNA reads TGTGCCAGCAGCCCCGGGGCCCTTCTTAGGGGGGAGGCCCAGTACTTC. Translated, it gives CASSPGALLRGEAQYF.